The present TCR beta chain was sequenced within a study of T cell repertoires in cytomegalovirus infection. TCRdb itself ran the reads through MiXCR, one entry per CDR3 protein. The table lists 740,000 or so distinct CDR3 sequences, less than 40% of them singletons. This clonotype has only a few counts. CDR1 is DFQATT and CDR2 is SNEGSKA in the germline V gene (reference sequence). The CDR3 contains 13 residues. V was cut by 1 base and J by 8 bases, with 9 bases left in between. This sequence was found in a human donor in good health (CMV status not recorded). Some clones in this sample may be carry-over from other donors' samples. The sample taken for sequencing was PBMCs. The V call is TRBV20-1, the J call TRBJ1-6; D not certain. The CDR3 DNA reads as TGCAGTGCTAGAGGTACACCGGATTCACCCCTCCACTTT. Encoded protein: CSARGTPDSPLHF.